This T cell receptor (beta chain) emerged from a study of CD8+CD57+ T cells in acquired aplastic anemia. Study results and limitations: Found in both controls and patients were about 30 CD8+ CDR3 sequences.

Those patients picked for sequencing had displayed CD8+CD57+ cell expansion on flow cytometry. Concerning this clonotype itself: Antigen unknown.

The length of the CDR3 is 14 residues. Germline V gene sequence: CDR1 SNHLY, CDR2 FYNNEI. The V gene lost 4 bases and the J gene lost 5 bases, with 12 bases spanning the gap. The study profiled TCR beta VDJ and CDR3 using genomic DNA as template. In TCRdb, the reads were re-called with MiXCR into one record per CDR3 protein. The table has approximately 300,000 distinct CDR3 sequences, 56% seen once. The TCR was taken from a human donor with aplastic anemia. This chain connects TRBV2 to TRBJ1-5; no clear D. The sample was sorted CD4+, CD8+, or CD8+CD57+ T cells (not recorded which) from PBMCs. As DNA, the CDR3 is TGTGCCAGCAGTGTAGGGCAAGATTATCAGCCCCAGCATTTT. Protein product: CASSVGQDYQPQHF.